The sequence of this T cell receptor (beta chain) was determined in a study of response to subunit inactivated influenza vaccine. Findings and caveats of the study: There was a suggestion from the authors that each seasonal influenza vaccination recruits few new T cells.

TCRdb independently ran MiXCR on the RT-PCR reads; one entry per CDR3 protein. The sample holds about 780,000 distinct CDR3 sequences, around 20% seen once. The germline V and J ends were trimmed by 6 bases and 0 bases, with 9 bases remaining between them. The CDR3 spans 14 residues. As regards this clonotype: Its antigen is currently unknown.

The sample here was PBMCs from blood, taken about 5 days after vaccination. V gene TRBV12-3 or TRBV12-4 combines with J gene TRBJ1-3, with D uncertain. The receptor was derived from a man between 50 and 59 years old who received an inactivated influenza vaccine. The CDR3 DNA reads as TGTGCCAGCAGCACCCGGGGCTCTGGAAACACCATATATTTT. Translating gives CASSTRGSGNTIYF.